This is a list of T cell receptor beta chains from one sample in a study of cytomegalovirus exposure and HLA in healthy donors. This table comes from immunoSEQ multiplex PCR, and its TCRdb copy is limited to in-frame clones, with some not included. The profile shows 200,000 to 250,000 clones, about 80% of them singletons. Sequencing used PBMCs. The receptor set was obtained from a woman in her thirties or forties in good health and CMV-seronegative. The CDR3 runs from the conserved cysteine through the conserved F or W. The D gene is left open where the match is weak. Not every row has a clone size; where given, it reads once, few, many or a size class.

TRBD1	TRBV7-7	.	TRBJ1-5	CASSLNRDRGLNQPQHF	TGTGCTAGCAGCTTGAACCGGGACAGGGGGCTCAATCAGCCCCAGCATTTT
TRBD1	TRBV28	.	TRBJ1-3	CASSLGTAGNTIYF	TGTGCCAGCAGTCTTGGGACAGCTGGAAACACCATATATTTT
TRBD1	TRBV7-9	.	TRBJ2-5	CASSRDRGFETQYF	TGTGCCAGCAGCCGGGACAGGGGTTTTGAGACCCAGTACTTC
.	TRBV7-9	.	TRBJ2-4	CASSQAGGLNIQYF	TGTGCCAGCAGCCAGGCCGGGGGTTTGAACATTCAGTACTTC
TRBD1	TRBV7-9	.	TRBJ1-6	CASSFEGQGFHF	TGTGCCAGCAGCTTCGAGGGACAGGGGTTTCACTTT
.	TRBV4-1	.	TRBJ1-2	CASSQEGTGLTYYRYTF	TGCGCCAGCAGCCAAGAGGGTACGGGGTTGACCTATTACCGCTACACCTTC
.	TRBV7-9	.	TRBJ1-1	CASSVYRDSDTEAFF	TGTGCCAGCAGCGTATACAGGGATTCGGACACTGAAGCTTTCTTT
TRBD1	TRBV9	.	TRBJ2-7	CASSVGTDHSEQYF	TGTGCCAGCAGCGTCGGGACAGACCACAGCGAGCAGTACTTC
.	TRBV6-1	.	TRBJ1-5	CASSEGAGDQPQHF	TGTGCCAGCAGTGAAGGGGCCGGTGATCAGCCCCAGCATTTT
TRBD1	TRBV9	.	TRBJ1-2	CASSVEGTGGDGYTF	TGTGCCAGCAGCGTAGAGGGGACAGGGGGTGACGGCTACACCTTC
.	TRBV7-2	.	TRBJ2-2	CASSLSSTGELFF	TGTGCCAGCAGCTTAAGTAGCACCGGGGAGCTGTTTTTT
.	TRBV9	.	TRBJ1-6	CASSPLSGLLPLGGTPLHF	TGTGCCAGCAGCCCTTTGTCGGGACTTTTACCCCTTGGAGGGACACCCCTCCACTTT
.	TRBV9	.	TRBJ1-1	CASTPGTLGTEAFF	TGTGCCAGCACCCCGGGGACTCTGGGCACTGAAGCTTTCTTT
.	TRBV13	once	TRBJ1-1	CASSLGPVMNTEAFF	TGTGCCAGCAGCTTAGGGCCGGTAATGAACACTGAAGCTTTCTTT
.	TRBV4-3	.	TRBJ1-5	CASSQATVGNQPQHF	TGCGCCAGCAGCCAAGCGACAGTGGGGAATCAGCCCCAGCATTTT
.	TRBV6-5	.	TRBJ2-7	CASSYSVGDSYYEQYF	TGTGCCAGCAGTTACTCGGTCGGGGACTCCTACTACGAGCAGTACTTC
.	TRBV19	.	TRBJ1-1	CASSNRVPNTEAFF	TGTGCCAGTAGTAACAGAGTGCCTAACACTGAAGCTTTCTTT
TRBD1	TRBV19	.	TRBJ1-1	CASRTGAQGAFF	TGTGCCAGTAGGACAGGGGCCCAGGGAGCTTTCTTT
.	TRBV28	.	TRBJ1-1	CASTNLMGGVTEAFF	TGTGCCAGCACAAACCTCATGGGGGGAGTCACTGAAGCTTTCTTT
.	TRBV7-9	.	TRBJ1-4	CSSSLGRAPEKLFF	TGTTCCAGCAGCTTAGGCAGGGCCCCTGAAAAACTGTTTTTT
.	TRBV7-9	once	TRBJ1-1	CSSSPTENTEAFF	TGTTCCAGCAGCCCGACAGAGAACACTGAAGCTTTCTTT
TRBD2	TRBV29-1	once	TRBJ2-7	CSVMTSGGHPGEQYF	TGCAGCGTTATGACTAGCGGGGGGCACCCGGGAGAGCAGTACTTC
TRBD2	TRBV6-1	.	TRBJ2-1	CASIRAGAYNEQFF	TGTGCCAGCATTCGAGCGGGGGCCTACAATGAGCAGTTCTTC
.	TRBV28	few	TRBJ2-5	CASSLGTYQETQYF	TGTGCCAGCAGTTTAGGGACATACCAAGAGACCCAGTACTTC
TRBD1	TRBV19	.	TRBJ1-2	CASSNGGGSGYTF	TGTGCCAGTAGTAATGGAGGGGGCTCTGGCTACACCTTC
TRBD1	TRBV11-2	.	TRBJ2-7	CASSYGTGYYEQYF	TGTGCCAGCAGCTACGGGACAGGGTATTACGAGCAGTACTTC
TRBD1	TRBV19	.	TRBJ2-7	CASSIRDRESYEQYF	TGTGCCAGTAGTATCCGGGACAGGGAATCCTACGAGCAGTACTTC
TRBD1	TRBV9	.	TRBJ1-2	CASSAGGMDYGYTF	TGTGCCAGCAGCGCAGGGGGCATGGACTATGGCTACACCTTC